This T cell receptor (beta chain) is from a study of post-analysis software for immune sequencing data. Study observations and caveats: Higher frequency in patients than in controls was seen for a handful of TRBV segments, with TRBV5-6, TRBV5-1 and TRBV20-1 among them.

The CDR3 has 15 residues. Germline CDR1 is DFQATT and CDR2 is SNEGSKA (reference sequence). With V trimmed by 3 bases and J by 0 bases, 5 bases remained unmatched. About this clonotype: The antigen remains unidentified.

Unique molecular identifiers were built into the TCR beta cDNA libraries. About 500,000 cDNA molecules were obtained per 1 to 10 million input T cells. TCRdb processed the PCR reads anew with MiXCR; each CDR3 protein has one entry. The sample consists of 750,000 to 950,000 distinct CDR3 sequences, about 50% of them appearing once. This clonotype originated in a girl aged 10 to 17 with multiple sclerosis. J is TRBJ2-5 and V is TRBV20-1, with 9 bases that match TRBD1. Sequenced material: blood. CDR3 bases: TGCAGTGCTAGTCCCGGGACAGGGTACCAAGAGACCCAGTACTTC. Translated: CSASPGTGYQETQYF.